This T cell receptor (beta chain) comes out of a study of chemoradiotherapy in HPV16-positive cancers. Overall study context: Candidate HPV-specific clones and shared TCR motifs came from a couple of HPV16-positive patients. Findings and limits, study-wide: In HPV16-positive patients, HPV-responsive T-cell expansion tracked better recurrence-free survival. Candidate HPV-specific clones and E7-related TCR motifs grew in tumor during treatment. Functional assays defining HPV-specific T cells used only two HPV16-positive patients.

As regards this clone: Its antigen is still unknown.

Using immunoSEQ multiplex PCR, the repertoire was profiled, and TCRdb retains in-frame clones only, with some absent. This sample has more than 9,500 clones; approximately 90% occur once, and the top ten carry about 2.2%. The V and J ends lost 1 base and 4 bases respectively, with 11 bases between them. CDR1 and CDR2 from the germline V gene are SGHTA and FQGNSA. There are 15 residues in the CDR3. The genes are TRBV7-2 and TRBJ2-1; perhaps TRBD2 as D (7 bases). The sequencing used blood, collected from a patient who underwent chemoradiotherapy. The clonotype was recovered from a human donor with HPV-associated anogenital cancer. Here the CDR3 DNA reads TGTGCCAGCAGCTTAGGGGGGGGCCGGTACAATGAGCAGTTCTTC. Translated, it gives CASSLGGGRYNEQFF.